Listed below are T cell receptor beta chains from one sample, sequenced in a study of graft-versus-host responses after intestinal transplantation. Data came from immunoSEQ multiplex PCR; TCRdb stores just in-frame clones and leaves some out. There are tens of thousands of clones in the sample; 85% to 95% occur only once, and approximately 0.2% lies in the top ten. No antigen is known for these receptors. The starting material was unstimulated CD4+ T cells sorted from spleen or lymph node cells, obtained before transplant. The receptors stem from a human donor who was the organ donor for an intestinal transplant. CDR3s include the opening cysteine and the closing phenylalanine or tryptophan. D genes are given only for firm matches. Some rows have no size entry. The others give once, few or many, or a class for an expanded clone.

D: TRBD1
size: -
V: TRBV27
J: TRBJ1-2
CDR3: CASSSWTGGQGGYTF
DNA: TGTGCCAGCAGTTCCTGGACAGGGGGCCAGGGTGGCTACACCTTC

D: TRBD1
size: -
V: TRBV11-1
J: TRBJ1-1
CDR3: CASSLPGTGGYTEAFF
DNA: TGTGCCAGCAGCTTACCCGGGACAGGGGGGTACACTGAAGCTTTCTTT

D: TRBD1
size: -
V: TRBV5-1
J: TRBJ2-1
CDR3: CASSYRGSYNEQFF
DNA: TGCGCCAGCAGCTACAGGGGGTCCTACAATGAGCAGTTCTTC

D: TRBD1
size: -
V: TRBV27
J: TRBJ1-1
CDR3: CASSSPTGLTEAFF
DNA: TGTGCCAGCAGTTCCCCGACAGGGTTGACTGAAGCTTTCTTT

D: -
size: -
V: TRBV6-1
J: TRBJ1-2
CDR3: CASSGGSIVFGYTF
DNA: TGTGCCAGCAGTGGGGGTTCCATCGTTTTTGGCTACACCTTC

D: TRBD1
size: -
V: TRBV2
J: TRBJ1-1
CDR3: CASIELVGDSGGTEAFF
DNA: TGTGCCAGCATAGAGTTGGTGGGGGACAGTGGGGGCACTGAAGCTTTCTTT

D: -
size: once
V: TRBV5-1
J: TRBJ2-2
CDR3: CASSFSEPNTGELFF
DNA: TGCGCCAGCAGCTTTTCGGAACCGAACACCGGGGAGCTGTTTTTT

D: TRBD2
size: -
V: TRBV7-2
J: TRBJ2-1
CDR3: CASSFGLAGGLPYNEQFF
DNA: TGTGCCAGCAGCTTCGGCCTAGCGGGGGGGCTACCCTACAATGAGCAGTTCTTC

D: TRBD2
size: -
V: TRBV19
J: TRBJ2-3
CDR3: CASSIGGALNMFPSTDTQYF
DNA: TGTGCCAGTAGTATCGGGGGGGCCCTGAATATGTTCCCTAGCACAGATACGCAGTATTTT

D: -
size: once
V: TRBV11-2
J: TRBJ2-1
CDR3: CASSLDGLNEQFF
DNA: TGTGCCAGCAGCTTAGATGGCCTGAATGAGCAGTTCTTC

D: TRBD2
size: -
V: TRBV7-3
J: TRBJ2-7
CDR3: CASSCSGGAYEQYF
DNA: TGTGCCAGCAGCTGTAGCGGGGGGGCCTACGAGCAGTACTTC

D: -
size: -
V: TRBV11-3
J: TRBJ2-1
CDR3: CASSLESVSTYYNEQFF
DNA: TGTGCCAGCAGCTTAGAGTCCGTGTCCACCTACTACAATGAGCAGTTCTTC

D: -
size: once
V: TRBV7-9
J: TRBJ2-2
CDR3: CASSLRASPRNTGELFF
DNA: TGTGCCAGCAGCTTACGGGCTAGCCCTAGAAACACCGGGGAGCTGTTTTTT

D: TRBD1
size: -
V: TRBV6-5
J: TRBJ1-5
CDR3: CASSEQGMNQPQHF
DNA: TGTGCCAGCAGCGAACAGGGGATGAATCAGCCCCAGCATTTT

D: TRBD1
size: -
V: TRBV7-8
J: TRBJ1-3
CDR3: CASSEGQGRSGNTIYF
DNA: TGTGCCAGCAGCGAGGGACAGGGGCGCTCTGGAAACACCATATATTTT

D: -
size: -
V: TRBV2
J: TRBJ1-1
CDR3: CASSEEVNTEAFF
DNA: TGTGCCAGCAGTGAAGAAGTGAACACTGAAGCTTTCTTT

D: -
size: -
V: TRBV6-1
J: TRBJ1-2
CDR3: CASSERRQSIYGYTF
DNA: TGTGCCAGCAGTGAACGCCGACAGTCAATCTATGGCTACACCTTC

D: -
size: -
V: TRBV9
J: TRBJ2-1
CDR3: CASSGDRSSYNEQFF
DNA: TGTGCCAGCAGCGGAGACAGGAGCTCCTACAATGAGCAGTTCTTC

D: -
size: -
V: TRBV2
J: TRBJ1-2
CDR3: CASSPTSPGGYTF
DNA: TGTGCCAGCAGCCCGACCTCCCCCGGCGGCTACACCTTC

D: TRBD1
size: -
V: TRBV28
J: TRBJ2-7
CDR3: CASSFQDRGLYEQYF
DNA: TGTGCCAGCAGTTTTCAGGACAGGGGTCTCTACGAGCAGTACTTC

D: TRBD1
size: -
V: TRBV6-1
J: TRBJ2-1
CDR3: CASSWGQGNSNEQFF
DNA: TGTGCCAGCAGTTGGGGACAGGGGAATTCCAATGAGCAGTTCTTC

D: -
size: -
V: TRBV27
J: TRBJ2-5
CDR3: CASSFSWGVQETQYF
DNA: TGTGCCAGCAGTTTCTCTTGGGGAGTCCAAGAGACCCAGTACTTC

D: TRBD1
size: -
V: TRBV28
J: TRBJ1-1
CDR3: CATDRASTEAFF
DNA: TGTGCCACCGACAGGGCTTCCACTGAAGCTTTCTTT

D: -
size: -
V: TRBV5-1
J: TRBJ1-4
CDR3: CASSEERSNEKLFF
DNA: TGCGCCAGCAGCGAGGAGCGGAGTAATGAAAAACTGTTTTTT

D: TRBD2
size: -
V: TRBV2
J: TRBJ2-5
CDR3: CASSKLAGAGGETQYF
DNA: TGTGCCAGCAGTAAGCTAGCGGGGGCCGGTGGGGAGACCCAGTACTTC

D: -
size: -
V: TRBV18
J: TRBJ1-1
CDR3: CASSRDARGGNTEAFF
DNA: TGTGCCAGCTCTCGAGACGCCAGGGGCGGGAACACTGAAGCTTTCTTT

D: -
size: -
V: TRBV28
J: TRBJ1-6
CDR3: CASISTGNSPLHF
DNA: TGTGCCAGCATTTCGACCGGGAATTCACCCCTCCACTTT

D: -
size: -
V: TRBV5-1
J: TRBJ2-5
CDR3: CASSPLTGDQETQYF
DNA: TGCGCCAGCAGCCCCTTGACAGGAGACCAAGAGACCCAGTACTTC

D: TRBD1
size: -
V: TRBV20-1
J: TRBJ2-4
CDR3: CSASDRDIQYF
DNA: TGCAGTGCTAGCGACAGGGACATTCAGTACTTC

D: -
size: -
V: TRBV2
J: TRBJ1-2
CDR3: CASSDQEFNYGYTF
DNA: TGTGCCAGCAGTGATCAGGAATTTAACTATGGCTACACCTTC

D: -
size: -
V: TRBV7-8
J: TRBJ2-1
CDR3: CASSLRSSSSYNEQFF
DNA: TGTGCCAGCAGCTTAAGAAGCTCCAGCTCCTACAATGAGCAGTTCTTC

D: -
size: -
V: TRBV13
J: TRBJ2-1
CDR3: CASSSARLAIYNEQFF
DNA: TGTGCCAGCAGCTCAGCCAGGCTAGCGATCTACAATGAGCAGTTCTTC

D: TRBD1
size: -
V: TRBV28
J: TRBJ1-2
CDR3: CASSLPTGMGYGYTF
DNA: TGTGCCAGCAGTTTACCGACAGGGATGGGCTATGGCTACACCTTC

D: -
size: -
V: TRBV7-2
J: TRBJ2-1
CDR3: CASSLVVGFDNEQFF
DNA: TGTGCCAGCAGCTTAGTGGTGGGGTTCGACAATGAGCAGTTCTTC

D: TRBD2
size: -
V: TRBV28
J: TRBJ2-7
CDR3: CASSSLGSGGASPYEQYF
DNA: TGTGCCAGCAGTTCCCTGGGTAGCGGGGGGGCAAGTCCCTACGAGCAGTACTTC

D: -
size: -
V: TRBV11-3
J: TRBJ2-7
CDR3: CASTKGRAYEQYF
DNA: TGTGCCAGCACTAAGGGCAGGGCCTACGAGCAGTACTTC

D: -
size: -
V: TRBV18
J: TRBJ2-4
CDR3: CASSLNVGAGKNIQYF
DNA: TGTGCCAGCTCACTGAATGTAGGGGCCGGCAAAAACATTCAGTACTTC

D: -
size: -
V: TRBV9
J: TRBJ2-6
CDR3: CASSLPGANVLTF
DNA: TGTGCCAGCAGCCTTCCTGGGGCCAACGTCCTGACTTTC

D: -
size: -
V: TRBV11-2
J: TRBJ1-2
CDR3: CASSLGPAGGYTF
DNA: TGTGCCAGCAGCCTAGGCCCGGCGGGGGGCTACACCTTC

D: -
size: once
V: TRBV9
J: TRBJ2-5
CDR3: CASSVGLPQETQYF
DNA: TGTGCCAGCAGCGTAGGTCTGCCCCAAGAGACCCAGTACTTC

D: -
size: few
V: TRBV5-1
J: TRBJ1-1
CDR3: CASSLAGGMNTEAFF
DNA: TGCGCCAGCAGCTTGGCGGGGGGGATGAACACTGAAGCTTTCTTT

D: TRBD1
size: -
V: TRBV6-6
J: TRBJ1-1
CDR3: CASQPTGSTEAFF
DNA: TGTGCCAGCCAACCGACAGGGAGCACTGAAGCTTTCTTT

D: -
size: once
V: TRBV18
J: TRBJ2-7
CDR3: CASSPPGRSYEQYF
DNA: TGTGCCAGCTCACCACCAGGGCGCTCCTACGAGCAGTACTTC

D: -
size: -
V: TRBV7-6
J: TRBJ2-5
CDR3: CASSFYRETQYF
DNA: TGTGCCAGCAGCTTCTACAGGGAGACCCAGTACTTC

D: TRBD1
size: -
V: TRBV6-5
J: TRBJ1-5
CDR3: CASSLDRQEPQHF
DNA: TGTGCCAGCAGTTTGGACAGGCAGGAGCCCCAGCATTTT

D: -
size: -
V: TRBV7-2
J: TRBJ2-5
CDR3: CASSLGHQETQYF
DNA: TGTGCCAGCAGCCTTGGACACCAAGAGACCCAGTACTTC

D: -
size: -
V: TRBV27
J: TRBJ2-5
CDR3: CASSFRGQETQYF
DNA: TGTGCCAGCAGTTTTCGGGGTCAAGAGACCCAGTACTTC

D: -
size: once
V: TRBV19
J: TRBJ1-1
CDR3: CASKNTEAFF
DNA: TGTGCCAGTAAGAACACTGAAGCTTTCTTT

D: TRBD2
size: -
V: TRBV5-1
J: TRBJ2-1
CDR3: CASSPGLADYNEQFF
DNA: TGCGCCAGCAGCCCCGGACTAGCGGATTATAATGAGCAGTTCTTC

D: TRBD1
size: -
V: TRBV5-1
J: TRBJ2-5
CDR3: CASSLLAKGTGEEQYF
DNA: TGCGCCAGCAGCTTATTGGCGAAAGGGACAGGGGAAGAGCAGTACTTC

D: -
size: -
V: TRBV18
J: TRBJ1-4
CDR3: CASSPGTKLFF
DNA: TGTGCCAGCTCACCAGGGACAAAGTTGTTTTTT

D: -
size: -
V: TRBV6-5
J: TRBJ1-5
CDR3: CASGPNQPQHF
DNA: TGTGCCAGCGGTCCCAATCAGCCCCAGCATTTT

D: -
size: -
V: TRBV13
J: TRBJ2-7
CDR3: CASSALEDKGSRDEQYF
DNA: TGTGCCAGCAGCGCGCTTGAAGACAAGGGATCCCGTGACGAGCAGTACTTC

D: -
size: -
V: TRBV7-8
J: TRBJ2-5
CDR3: CASSRTDGTQYF
DNA: TGTGCCAGCAGCCGGACCGATGGGACCCAGTACTTC

D: TRBD2
size: -
V: TRBV10-3
J: TRBJ2-7
CDR3: CAISETSGGYSYEQYF
DNA: TGTGCCATCAGCGAAACTAGCGGGGGTTACTCCTACGAGCAGTACTTC

D: -
size: -
V: TRBV5-8
J: TRBJ2-2
CDR3: CASSGASFRNTGELFF
DNA: TGTGCCAGCAGCGGGGCCTCGTTCCGGAACACCGGGGAGCTGTTTTTT

D: TRBD2
size: -
V: TRBV6-1
J: TRBJ2-1
CDR3: CASSERRGGQFF
DNA: TGTGCCAGCAGTGAACGGCGGGGGGGGCAGTTCTTC

D: TRBD1
size: -
V: TRBV30
J: TRBJ1-2
CDR3: CAWSITLGTDGYTF
DNA: TGTGCCTGGAGTATAACGCTCGGGACAGATGGCTACACCTTC